This T cell receptor beta chain was found in a study of cytomegalovirus exposure and HLA in healthy donors. At the level of the study: Most donors, more than 80% of some 400 genotyped, fell in the Caucasian-associated ancestry cluster. Study-wide points: TCR sequences were mostly rare, though some public TCRs occurred in many donors. According to the study, approximately 150 TCR beta chains were cytomegalovirus-associated. Reports state that TCR beta sequences accurately predicted most subjects' HLA-A and HLA-B alleles.

A word on this clone: What it recognizes is unknown.

The ends lost 4 bases at V and 8 bases at J; junction bases unmatched: 11. Per germline, CDR1 SGHRS and CDR2 YFSETQ. This CDR3 region has 15 residues. Use of 60 Vbeta and 13 Jbeta primers characterized the PCR. Clones were sequenced by immunoSEQ multiplex PCR, and TCRdb holds only the in-frame ones, with some missing. The data contain 85,000 to 100,000 clones, 81% of them singletons. The V gene is TRBV5-1, the J gene TRBJ2-1, with 8 bases that match TRBD2. This TCR was sampled from a girl aged 2 to 10 in good health and CMV-seropositive. Sequenced sample: PBMCs. DNA of the CDR3: TGCGCCAGCAGCCTTGATAGCGGGATAGTCGATGAGCAGTTCTTC. This codes for CASSLDSGIVDEQFF.